Only a few counts were recorded for the clone carrying this T cell receptor (beta chain). Antigen specificity is unknown. Germline CDR1 and CDR2: SGHRS and YFSETQ. V lost 4 bases, J lost 9 bases, and 14 bases lay in between. This CDR3 region has 12 residues. The data are from a study of T cell repertoires in cytomegalovirus infection. Study overall: The study used recently identified HLA-C-restricted and well-studied HLA-B-restricted CMV epitopes. An indication of both CMV infection and matching HLA type came from public TCR beta signatures.

Overall study findings and caveats: Cumulative frequency (of public TCR beta family members) identified carriers of CMV plus the relevant HLA.

TCRdb analysed the reads with MiXCR anew, one entry per CDR3 protein. The table lists approximately 730,000 distinct CDR3 sequences, about 29% of them singletons. V gene TRBV5-1 combines with J gene TRBJ2-7; no clear D. The specimen comprised cultured CD8+ T cells from PBMCs, sampled from culture after CMV antigen stimulation. The source of this sequence is a human donor in good health (CMV status not recorded). Some clones in this sample may be carry-over from other donors' samples. The CDR3 region has the DNA TGCGCCAGCAGCCCGGAAGAAGGGCGGCAGTACTTC. Protein product: CASSPEEGRQYF.